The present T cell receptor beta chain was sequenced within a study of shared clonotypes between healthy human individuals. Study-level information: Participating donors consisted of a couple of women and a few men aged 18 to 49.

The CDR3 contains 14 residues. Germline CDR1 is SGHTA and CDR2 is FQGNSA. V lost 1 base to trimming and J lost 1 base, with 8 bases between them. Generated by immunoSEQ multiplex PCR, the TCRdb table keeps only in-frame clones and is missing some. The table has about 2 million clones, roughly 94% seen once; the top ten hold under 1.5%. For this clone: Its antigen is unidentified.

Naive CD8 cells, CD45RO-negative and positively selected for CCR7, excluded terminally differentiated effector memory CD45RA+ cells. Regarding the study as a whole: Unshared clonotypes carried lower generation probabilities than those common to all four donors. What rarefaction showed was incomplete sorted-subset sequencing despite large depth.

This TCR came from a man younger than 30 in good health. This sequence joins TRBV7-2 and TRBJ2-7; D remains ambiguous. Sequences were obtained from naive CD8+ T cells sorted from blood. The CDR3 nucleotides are TGTGCCAGCAGCTTAGAATGGAATTCCTACGAGCAGTACTTC. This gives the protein CASSLEWNSYEQYF.